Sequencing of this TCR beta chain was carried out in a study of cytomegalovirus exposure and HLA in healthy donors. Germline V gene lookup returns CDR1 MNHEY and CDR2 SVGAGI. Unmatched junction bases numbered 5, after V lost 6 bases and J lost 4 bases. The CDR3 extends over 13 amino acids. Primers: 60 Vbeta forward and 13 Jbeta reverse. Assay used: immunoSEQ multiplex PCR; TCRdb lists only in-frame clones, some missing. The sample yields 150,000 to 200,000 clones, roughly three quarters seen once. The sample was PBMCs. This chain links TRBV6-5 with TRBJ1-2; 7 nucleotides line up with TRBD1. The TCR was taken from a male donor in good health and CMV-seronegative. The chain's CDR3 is CASRKSGGYGYTF. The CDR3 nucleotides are TGTGCCAGCAGAAAGTCAGGGGGCTATGGCTACACCTTC.